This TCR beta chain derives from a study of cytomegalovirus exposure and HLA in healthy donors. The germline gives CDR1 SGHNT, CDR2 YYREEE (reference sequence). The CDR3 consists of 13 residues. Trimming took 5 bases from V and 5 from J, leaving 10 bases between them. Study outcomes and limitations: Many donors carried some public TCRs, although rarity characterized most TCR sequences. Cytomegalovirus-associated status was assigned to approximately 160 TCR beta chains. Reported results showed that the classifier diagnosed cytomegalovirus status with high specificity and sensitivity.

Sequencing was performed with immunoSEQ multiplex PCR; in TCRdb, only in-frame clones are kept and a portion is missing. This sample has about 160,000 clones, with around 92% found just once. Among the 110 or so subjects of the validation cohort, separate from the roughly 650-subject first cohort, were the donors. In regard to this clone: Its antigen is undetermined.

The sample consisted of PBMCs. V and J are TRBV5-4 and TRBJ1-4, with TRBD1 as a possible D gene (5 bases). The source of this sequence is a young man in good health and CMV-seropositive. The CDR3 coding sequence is TGTGCCAGCAGTGACAGAAGCAATGAAAAACTGTTTTTT. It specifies CASSDRSNEKLFF.